Given below is one T cell receptor beta chain in context. Its antigen specificity is not known. No qualities accompany the bases; no much larger clone lies one base away. In the prospective study, participants were roughly 18 to 89 years old, resided in 24 geographic areas of the United States, and were enrolled through a virtual design. To assign participants to cohorts, the prospective study relied on clinical history that participants themselves reported in a screening survey and a study questionnaire. A participant counted as exposed if, within 2 weeks of entering the study, that participant had been in contact with someone who had a PCR-confirmed or clinician-diagnosed COVID-19 case. In the prospective study, whole blood, serum and a nasopharyngeal or oropharyngeal swab were collected from each participant by mobile phlebotomists. Participants in the prospective study had the option to provide additional blood draws and questionnaires over a 2-month period. Blood samples from the prospective study were shipped frozen or at room temperature prior to DNA extraction.

The CDR3 starts with the cysteine, ends with the phenylalanine, and has 14 residues. Left in the record is the CDR3 DNA by itself, 42 bases read in frame from the first base. Taken from the germline V gene, the CDR1 and CDR2 loops are SGHTA and FQGNSA. V is reduced by 5 bases and J by 1 base, leaving a spacing of 8 bases between them. These data are taken from a study of blood T cell repertoires in COVID-19 (dated by TCRdb to 2019 to 2021). Background on the whole study: Collaborator samples came from the United States, Italy and Spain and covered acute and convalescent phases of COVID-19. The prospective study material was composed of cDNA or gDNA derived from T cells, B-cell-depleted T cells, or PBMCs. Deeply sampled blood TCRbeta repertoires from subjects exposed to, actively infected with, or recovered from COVID-19 were included in the dataset. A freely available public database, intended as a resource for researchers studying the immune response to SARS-CoV-2, is where the repertoires were released. The samples were drawn from the first 160 participants of the ongoing ImmuneRACE study and from more than 1,000 subjects provided by 6 global collaborators. A de-identified subject ID, COVID-19 status, age in years and sex were almost always included in the sample metadata. Where HLA class I and class II types were available, the types were taken from metadata supplied by the sample provider, not from assay-based typing.

What the study reported, not specific to this receptor: How much clinical and demographic metadata was included differed by source and by participant, and the metadata was provided uncurated.

TCRbeta CDR3 regions were amplified from genomic DNA by means of the immunoSEQ Assay, a bias-controlled multiplex PCR. Per the source publication's procedure: The number of nucleated cells in each sample was estimated from the amplification of reference gene primers within the assay. To quantify the absolute abundance of each unique TCRbeta CDR3 rearrangement, sequence reads were collapsed and filtered. Productive Simpson clonality was computed per sample as the square root of Simpson's diversity index over productive rearrangements. What TCRdb holds here is the immuneACCESS table cut down to in-frame rearrangements. Part of the clones is not present; checked against another copy, under half of the missing clones reflect an unresolved V gene, and the others are unexplained. V and J calls and clone size are as listed in that table; D and trimming were resolved from the DNA. In this sample the table shows 140,000 to 150,000 clones, 84% of which occur a single time. Together, the top ten hold under 7% of the sample.

Specimen: PBMCs or T cells enriched from blood (not recorded which). The V and J genes are TRBV7-2 and TRBJ2-2; the D gene is perhaps TRBD1, from 6 matching bases. The source of this sequence is a woman in her forties or fifties who had been exposed to COVID-19. This receptor has the CDR3 CASSRQENTGELFF. Read as DNA, the sequence is TGTGCCAGCAGCAGACAGGAGAACACCGGGGAGCTGTTTTTT.